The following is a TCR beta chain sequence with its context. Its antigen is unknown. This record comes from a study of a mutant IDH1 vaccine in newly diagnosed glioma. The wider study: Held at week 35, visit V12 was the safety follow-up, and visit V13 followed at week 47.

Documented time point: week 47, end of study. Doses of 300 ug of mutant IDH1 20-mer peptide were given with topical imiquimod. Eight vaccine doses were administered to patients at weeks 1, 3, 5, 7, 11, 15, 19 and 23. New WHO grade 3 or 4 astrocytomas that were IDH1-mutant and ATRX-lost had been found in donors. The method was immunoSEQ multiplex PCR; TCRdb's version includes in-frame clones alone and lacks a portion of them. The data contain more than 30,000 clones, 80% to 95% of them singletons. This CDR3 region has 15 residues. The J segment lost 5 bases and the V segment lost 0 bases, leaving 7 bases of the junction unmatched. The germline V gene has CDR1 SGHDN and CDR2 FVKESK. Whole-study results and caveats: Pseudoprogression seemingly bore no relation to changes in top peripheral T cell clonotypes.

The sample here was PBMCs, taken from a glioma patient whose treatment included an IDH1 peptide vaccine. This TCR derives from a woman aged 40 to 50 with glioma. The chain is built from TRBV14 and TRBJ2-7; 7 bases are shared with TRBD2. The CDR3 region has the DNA TGTGCCAGCAGCCAAGACGGGGGGTTAGGAAACGAGCAGTACTTC. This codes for CASSQDGGLGNEQYF.